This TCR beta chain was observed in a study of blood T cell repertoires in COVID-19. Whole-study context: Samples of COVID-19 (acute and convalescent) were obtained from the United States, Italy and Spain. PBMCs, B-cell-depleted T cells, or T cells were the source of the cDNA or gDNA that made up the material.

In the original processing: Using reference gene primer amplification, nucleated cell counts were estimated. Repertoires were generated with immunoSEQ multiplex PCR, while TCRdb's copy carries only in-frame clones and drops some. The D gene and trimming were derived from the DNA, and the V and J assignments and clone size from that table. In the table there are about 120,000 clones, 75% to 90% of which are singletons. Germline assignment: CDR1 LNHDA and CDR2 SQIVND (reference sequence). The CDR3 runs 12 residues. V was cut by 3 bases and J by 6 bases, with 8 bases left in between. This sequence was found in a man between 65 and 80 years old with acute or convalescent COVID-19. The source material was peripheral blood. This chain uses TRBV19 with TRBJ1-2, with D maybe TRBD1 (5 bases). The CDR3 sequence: CASSILGDGYTF. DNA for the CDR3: TGTGCCAGTAGTATCCTAGGGGATGGCTACACCTTC. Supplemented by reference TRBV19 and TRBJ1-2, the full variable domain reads DGGITQSPKYLFRKEGQNVTLSCEQNLNHDAMYWYRQDPGQGLRLIYYSQIVNDFQKGDIAEGYSVSREKKESFPLTVTSAQKNPTAFYLCASSILGDGYTFGSGTRLTVV.